These T cell receptor beta chains were read from a single sample in a study of cytomegalovirus exposure and HLA in healthy donors. The assay was immunoSEQ multiplex PCR, and TCRdb's table has in-frame clones only and misses some. This table has some 150,000 clones, 94% appearing once. Sequences were obtained from PBMCs. The receptors were gathered from a man in his late teens or twenties in good health and CMV-seropositive. Each CDR3 is given with its conserved first and last residue. D genes are given only for firm matches. A clone size is listed for some rows: how often the clone was seen (once, few, many), or a class if it is expanded.

d_call	v_call	j_call	clone_size	cdr3_nt	cdr3_aa
NA	TRBV18	TRBJ2-1	NA	TGTGCCAGCTCACCCGTAACTAGCAGGAACGATGAGCAGTTCTTC	CASSPVTSRNDEQFF
NA	TRBV6-1	TRBJ2-2	NA	TGTGCCAGCACCATACTCAGGGGGAACACCGGGGAGCTGTTTTTT	CASTILRGNTGELFF
TRBD1	TRBV6-1	TRBJ2-7	NA	TGTGCCAGCAGTGACTCAAGGACAGGGGAAGAGCAGTACTTC	CASSDSRTGEEQYF
NA	TRBV13	TRBJ2-1	NA	TGTGCCAGCAGCTTAGGACTTAGTAAAGCCTACAATGAGCAGTTCTTC	CASSLGLSKAYNEQFF
NA	TRBV5-1	TRBJ2-3	NA	TGCGCCAGCAGCCCGTTAGCGGAGGCGGATACGCAGTATTTT	CASSPLAEADTQYF
TRBD1	TRBV28	TRBJ1-2	NA	TGTGCCAGCACCCAAACAGGGGGCGGGGGTGGCTACACCTTC	CASTQTGGGGGYTF
TRBD2	TRBV5-1	TRBJ2-7	NA	TGCGCCAGCAGCTTGGCCGGGACTAGCGGGAGGGGGGAATACGAGCAGTACTTC	CASSLAGTSGRGEYEQYF
TRBD1	TRBV30	TRBJ1-2	NA	TGTGCCTGGAGCCCACCGACAGGGCCAAATGGCTACACCTTC	CAWSPPTGPNGYTF
NA	TRBV9	TRBJ2-2	few	TGTGCCAGCAGCGTAGGTCGGTGGGGGGAGCTGTTTTTT	CASSVGRWGELFF
NA	TRBV7-9	TRBJ2-1	NA	TGTGCCAGCAGCCCGGGCTTTCGGGGAATTAGCTCCTACAATGAGCAGTTCTTC	CASSPGFRGISSYNEQFF
NA	TRBV9	TRBJ1-4	NA	TGTGCCAGCAGCGGACGGGACTCAGGAAAACTGTTTTTT	CASSGRDSGKLFF
TRBD2	TRBV5-1	TRBJ2-7	NA	TGCGCCAGCAGCTTGGGACTAGCGGGAGCTCGGGAGCAGTACTTC	CASSLGLAGAREQYF
NA	TRBV10-3	TRBJ1-2	NA	TGTGCCATCAAGGAAACAGGGTTACCGGGGAAGGGGTACACCTTC	CAIKETGLPGKGYTF
NA	TRBV27	TRBJ2-7	once	TGTGCCAGCAGACCCTGGACAGCGCACTACGAGCAGTACTTC	CASRPWTAHYEQYF
TRBD2	TRBV5-4	TRBJ2-7	NA	TGTGCCAGCAGCCTAGCGGGAGACTCCTACGAGCAGTACTTC	CASSLAGDSYEQYF
TRBD2	TRBV2	TRBJ2-3	once	TGTGCCAGCAGGGAACTAGCGGGGATGGGGGATACGCAGTATTTT	CASRELAGMGDTQYF
TRBD2	TRBV4-2	TRBJ2-1	NA	TGTGCCAGCAGCCCATTAGAGGCGGGAGGCTCCTACAATGAGCAGTTCTTC	CASSPLEAGGSYNEQFF
TRBD2	TRBV5-4	TRBJ2-1	NA	TGTGCCAGCAGCCGGGGGGGACTAGATAACAATGAGCAGTTCTTC	CASSRGGLDNNEQFF
NA	TRBV28	TRBJ1-5	NA	TGTGCCAGCAGTCTCGTGGGCGTACGGAGCAATCAGCCCCAGCATTTT	CASSLVGVRSNQPQHF
TRBD1	TRBV6-1	TRBJ2-1	NA	TGTGCCAGCAGTCAAGGACAGGGATCCTACAATGAGCAGTTCTTC	CASSQGQGSYNEQFF